A single sample is the source of the 24 T cell receptor beta chains below, sequenced in a study of tumor-infiltrating lymphocytes in primary liver carcinoma. Scientists recovered RNA and DNA together from approximately 20-30 mg of unsorted bulk tissue. The authors made TCR beta cDNA from around 500 ng total RNA with a constant-region primer. Three rounds of nested multiplex PCR with slightly modified ARM-PCR produced TCR beta libraries. Two initial PCR rounds of around 10 cycles each paired TRBV1-TRBV30 forward primers with a C-beta reverse primer. TCRdb reprocessed the multiplex PCR reads via MiXCR and lists one record per CDR3 protein. The sample yields under 90,000 distinct CDR3 sequences, over 60% seen once. Sequencing used liver tumor tissue from sampling region 1. Documented subset: tumor region T1, superior pole. The origin of the receptors is a man aged 40-50 years with primary liver carcinoma and hepatitis B virus infection.

As for this clonotype: Lacking the conserved final phenylalanine or tryptophan, this CDR3 likely reflects a read error. V and J are TRBV28 and TRBJ2-7, with 9 positions matching TRBD1. The CDR3 spans 15 residues. V shed 7 bases and J 6 bases; nucleotides not matched to a gene: 13. Germline V gene lookup returns CDR1 MDHEN and CDR2 SYDVKM. CDR3 region: CASNPSGQGRGEQYL. As DNA, the CDR3 is TGTGCCAGCAACCCTTCGGGACAGGGAAGGGGCGAGCAGTACTTA.

The V call is TRBV10-3, the J call TRBJ2-1; 12 nucleotides match TRBD2. The CDR3 covers 14 residues. Trimming at V came to 10 bases and at J to 9 bases, leaving 10 bases not matched to a gene. Germline CDR1 reads ENHRY; CDR2 reads SYGVKD. DNA of the CDR3: TGTGCCACCTTGACTAGCGGGAGTGACATTGAGCAGTTCTTC. As protein: CATLTSGSDIEQFF.

Remarks on this clonotype: Given the absence of the conserved phenylalanine or tryptophan at the CDR3 end, a read error is likely. V gene TRBV11-2 combines with J gene TRBJ2-7, with D possibly being TRBD2 (5 bases). The CDR3 extends over 15 amino acids. Trimming shortened V by 5 bases and J by 4 bases, and 18 bases separated the two germline ends. Per germline, CDR1 SGHAT and CDR2 FQNNGV. The CDR3 is CASSLSVGVSYEQYY. CDR3 bases: TGTGCCAGCAGCCTATCTGTGGGAGTATCATACGAGCAGTACTAC.

About this clonotype itself: Since a much larger clone is just one base distant, this may be a read error. This chain uses TRBV28 with TRBJ2-1, with 14 nucleotides matching TRBD2. Germline CDR1 is MDHEN and CDR2 is SYDVKM. This CDR3 is 14 amino acids long. CDR3 residues: CASLGTSGSWEQIF. CDR3 DNA: TGTGCCAGCCTCGGGACTAGCGGGAGTTGGGAGCAGATCTTC.

This chain uses TRBV11-1 with TRBJ2-1; D ambiguous. V was pared by 4 bases and J by 8 bases, with 12 bases between. Germline lookup yields CDR1 SGHAT and CDR2 FQDESV (reference sequence). This CDR3 has 13 residues. CDR3 sequence reads: CASSSNLFYEQFF. CDR3 nucleotide sequence: TGTGCCAGCAGCTCGAATCTCTTCTATGAGCAGTTCTTC.

This clonotype was picked up a small number of times. This could be a read error, since a much larger clone is one nucleotide away. For the CDR3, the DNA is TGTGCCAGCAGTGGCAGGGAGCCCTTGATCTACGAGCAGTACTTC. Translation gives CASSGREPLIYEQYF. The gene calls are TRBV28 and TRBJ2-7; the D gene could be TRBD1 or TRBD2 (5 bases each). Germline CDR1 MDHEN, CDR2 SYDVKM. The CDR3 runs 15 residues. V lost 5 bases and J lost 3, with 17 bases in between.

With regard to this clonotype: The CDR3 end shows no conserved phenylalanine or tryptophan, and so a read error is likely. No DNA is shown, since the ends of the CDR3 on it are uncertain; the CDR3 is the one TCRdb lists. CDR3 sequence reads: CASSVGRDSQS. This chain links TRBV9 with TRBJ2-7; whether TRBD2, the table's D call, matches the DNA was not checked. The CDR3 length equals 11 residues, ends included. The germline CDR1 and CDR2 sequences are SGDLS and YYNGEE.

Concerning this clonotype itself: The germline gene is not matched at one end of the junction; a read error may be the cause. This chain connects TRBV29-1 to TRBJ1-1; the D gene is possibly TRBD1 (6 bases). The V gene's germline CDR1 is SQVTM and CDR2 ANQGSEA. This CDR3 comprises 10 residues. The CDR3 here is CSVEEGEALF. The CDR3 region has the DNA TGCAGCGTTGAGGAGGGGGAAGCTTTATTT.

A note on this clonotype: The junction differs from germline at one of its ends, possibly a read error. This rearrangement joins TRBV5-1 to TRBJ2-7, with 8 bases matching TRBD2. The germline V gene encodes CDR1 SGHRS and CDR2 YFSETQ. The length of the CDR3 is 13 residues. The CDR3: CANSLNGRVEQYF. The DNA of the CDR3 is TGCGCCAACAGCTTAAACGGGAGGGTGGAGCAGTACTTC.

V is TRBV2 and J is TRBJ2-2; a weak D match, TRBD1 (5 bases). Between the trimmed V and J ends, which lost 0 bases and 6 bases, there was a span of 17 bases. The CDR3 length is 17 residues. Germline V gene data show CDR1 as SNHLY and CDR2 as FYNNEI. The CDR3 bases are TGTGCCAGCAGTGAAGCAGGGGTCCGGTCTGGCGCCGGGGAGCTGTTTTTT. This gives the protein CASSEAGVRSGAGELFF.

As concerns this clonotype: An end of the junction does not agree with germline; a read error may underlie this. V gene TRBV5-5 combines with J gene TRBJ1-2; TRBD1 aligns across 11 bases. This CDR3 has 17 amino acids. CDR1 is SGHKS, CDR2 YYEKEE, per germline (reference sequence). CDR3 bases: TGTGCCAGCAGCTTGGATGGACAGGGGGCGCGGGTCTATGGCTACACCTTT. It translates to CASSLDGQGARVYGYTF.

With regard to this clonotype: Its ends do not fully match the called genes, so a read error is possible. J is TRBJ2-2 and V is TRBV5-1; D is perhaps TRBD1 (6 bases). The CDR3 spans 17 residues. The V gene's germline CDR1 is SGHRS and CDR2 YFSETQ. The CDR3 DNA follows: TGTGCCAGCAGCTGGGAGCCTGCAGGGGCGAACACCGGGGACCTGTTTTTT. Translated: CASSWEPAGANTGDLFF.

In regard to this clonotype: Since the CDR3 does not end with the conserved phenylalanine or tryptophan, this likely comes from a read error. The DNA is left out, because the CDR3 cannot be placed on it with certainty; the CDR3 is given as TCRdb lists it. The chain is built from TRBV11-2 and TRBJ1-1; TRBD1 is taken as the D call from the table, unchecked against the DNA. The CDR3 numbers 17 amino acids, ends counted. Looked up from germline, CDR1 is SGHAT and CDR2 is FQNNGV. The CDR3 loop reads CAGSRMGGQGFGTGACL.

About this clonotype: A read error may account for a junction end that differs from germline. The genes are TRBV19 and TRBJ1-1; TRBD1 is a possible D gene (5 bases). This CDR3 is 14 amino acids long. Germline V gene data show CDR1 as LNHDA and CDR2 as SQIVND (reference sequence). CDR3 coding DNA: TGTGCCAGTAGTAGGGCAGGGACGAACACTGAAGCATTCTTT. It yields the protein CASSRAGTNTEAFF.

On this clonotype: Relative to the germline gene, one junction end is altered; a read error may explain this. This rearrangement joins TRBV12-3 or TRBV12-4 to TRBJ2-7; unclear D gene. The CDR3 totals 13 residues. CDR3 coding DNA: TGTGCCAGCACCCGACTGGAATACTACAAGCATTACTTC. Translated: CASTRLEYYKHYF.

Note on this clonotype: One end of the junction does not line up with germline, which may come from a read error. The chain employs TRBV6-5 and TRBJ2-6; 8 nucleotides line up with TRBD1. There are 18 residues in the CDR3. CDR1 and CDR2 from the germline V gene are MNHEY and SVGAGI. CDR3 in amino acids: CASSLWTGMTAGANVMSF. Here the CDR3 DNA reads TGTGCCAGCAGTCTTTGGACAGGGATGACAGCTGGGGCCAACGTCATGAGTTTC.

With respect to this clonotype: An end of the junction does not agree with germline; a read error may underlie this. J is TRBJ2-5 and V is TRBV29-1; D may be TRBD1 (6 bases). The CDR3 runs 13 residues. Germline CDR1 SQVTM, CDR2 ANQGSEA. CDR3 protein: CIVEGQLKETQYF. The CDR3 nucleotides read TGCATCGTTGAAGGACAGTTAAAAGAGACCCAATACTTC.

There are many counts of this clonotype. The V and J genes are TRBV29-1 and TRBJ1-3; maybe TRBD1 (5 bases). This CDR3 spans 14 amino acids. V was pared by 4 bases and J by 0 bases, with 10 bases between. The germline gives CDR1 SQVTM, CDR2 ANQGSEA. This chain's CDR3 is CSVGGGDSGNTIYF. In DNA, the CDR3 is TGCAGCGTTGGGGGGGGGGACTCTGGAAACACCATATATTTT.

Concerning this clonotype itself: Relative to the germline gene, one junction end is altered; a read error may explain this. This rearrangement joins TRBV10-3 to TRBJ2-1, with 8 bases matching TRBD2. CDR1 ENHRY and CDR2 SYGVKD come from the germline V gene. This CDR3 spans 15 amino acids. The CDR3 sequence is CATTLRAGDSDEEFF. The CDR3 region has the DNA TGTGCCACCACCCTTCGAGCGGGAGATAGCGATGAGGAGTTCTTC.

For this clonotype: The junction does not match germline at one end; this may be a read error. This sequence joins TRBV14 and TRBJ2-2; the D gene is possibly TRBD2 (5 bases). The CDR3 is 16 residues long. CDR1 is SGHDN, CDR2 FVKESK, per germline. The CDR3 loop is CASSQSRAADTGELFF. The CDR3 DNA follows: TGTGCTAGCAGCCAATCGAGGGCGGCCGACACCGGGGAACTGTTTTTT.

At least ten counts were recorded for this clonotype. V usage is TRBV6-5 and J usage is TRBJ2-7, with D perhaps given as TRBD1 or TRBD2 (5 bases each). Trimming removed 6 bases at V and 1 base at J, with 10 bases between. CDR3 size: 13 residues. CDR1 MNHEY and CDR2 SVGAGI come from the germline V gene. Here the CDR3 DNA reads TGTGCCAGCAGGGGGGATACATCCTACGAGCAGTACTTC. Amino acid sequence: CASRGDTSYEQYF.

In regard to this clonotype: This CDR3 is missing its conserved last phenylalanine or tryptophan, likely due to a read error. The chain links TRBV11-3 to TRBJ2-3, with unresolved D. Germline values: CDR1 SGHNT, CDR2 YENEEA. The CDR3 runs to 13 residues. The CDR3 spells CAGSLDRMDTQYS. The CDR3 DNA follows: TGTGCCGGCAGCTTAGATCGGATGGATACGCAGTATTCT.

This clonotype was seen only once. A read error may account for a junction end that differs from germline. V usage is TRBV6-6 and J usage is TRBJ2-2, with 8 bases matching TRBD2. CDR1 and CDR2 from the germline V gene are MNHNY and SVGAGI (reference sequence). The CDR3 is 16 amino acids. For the CDR3, the DNA is TGTGCCAGCAGTTACGGGAGCGGGAGCAACACCGGGGAGCGGTCTTTT. Its translation is CASSYGSGSNTGERSF.

Points on this clonotype: Germline and junction disagree at one end, which may indicate a read error. This chain links TRBV6-5 with TRBJ2-7; maybe TRBD1 (6 bases). Germline V gene lookup returns CDR1 MNHEY and CDR2 SVGAGI. This CDR3 is built from 17 residues. In DNA, the CDR3 is TGTGCCAGCAGTCAATCCACGGGACATGCGGATACCTACGATCAGTACTTC. Translated, it gives CASSQSTGHADTYDQYF.